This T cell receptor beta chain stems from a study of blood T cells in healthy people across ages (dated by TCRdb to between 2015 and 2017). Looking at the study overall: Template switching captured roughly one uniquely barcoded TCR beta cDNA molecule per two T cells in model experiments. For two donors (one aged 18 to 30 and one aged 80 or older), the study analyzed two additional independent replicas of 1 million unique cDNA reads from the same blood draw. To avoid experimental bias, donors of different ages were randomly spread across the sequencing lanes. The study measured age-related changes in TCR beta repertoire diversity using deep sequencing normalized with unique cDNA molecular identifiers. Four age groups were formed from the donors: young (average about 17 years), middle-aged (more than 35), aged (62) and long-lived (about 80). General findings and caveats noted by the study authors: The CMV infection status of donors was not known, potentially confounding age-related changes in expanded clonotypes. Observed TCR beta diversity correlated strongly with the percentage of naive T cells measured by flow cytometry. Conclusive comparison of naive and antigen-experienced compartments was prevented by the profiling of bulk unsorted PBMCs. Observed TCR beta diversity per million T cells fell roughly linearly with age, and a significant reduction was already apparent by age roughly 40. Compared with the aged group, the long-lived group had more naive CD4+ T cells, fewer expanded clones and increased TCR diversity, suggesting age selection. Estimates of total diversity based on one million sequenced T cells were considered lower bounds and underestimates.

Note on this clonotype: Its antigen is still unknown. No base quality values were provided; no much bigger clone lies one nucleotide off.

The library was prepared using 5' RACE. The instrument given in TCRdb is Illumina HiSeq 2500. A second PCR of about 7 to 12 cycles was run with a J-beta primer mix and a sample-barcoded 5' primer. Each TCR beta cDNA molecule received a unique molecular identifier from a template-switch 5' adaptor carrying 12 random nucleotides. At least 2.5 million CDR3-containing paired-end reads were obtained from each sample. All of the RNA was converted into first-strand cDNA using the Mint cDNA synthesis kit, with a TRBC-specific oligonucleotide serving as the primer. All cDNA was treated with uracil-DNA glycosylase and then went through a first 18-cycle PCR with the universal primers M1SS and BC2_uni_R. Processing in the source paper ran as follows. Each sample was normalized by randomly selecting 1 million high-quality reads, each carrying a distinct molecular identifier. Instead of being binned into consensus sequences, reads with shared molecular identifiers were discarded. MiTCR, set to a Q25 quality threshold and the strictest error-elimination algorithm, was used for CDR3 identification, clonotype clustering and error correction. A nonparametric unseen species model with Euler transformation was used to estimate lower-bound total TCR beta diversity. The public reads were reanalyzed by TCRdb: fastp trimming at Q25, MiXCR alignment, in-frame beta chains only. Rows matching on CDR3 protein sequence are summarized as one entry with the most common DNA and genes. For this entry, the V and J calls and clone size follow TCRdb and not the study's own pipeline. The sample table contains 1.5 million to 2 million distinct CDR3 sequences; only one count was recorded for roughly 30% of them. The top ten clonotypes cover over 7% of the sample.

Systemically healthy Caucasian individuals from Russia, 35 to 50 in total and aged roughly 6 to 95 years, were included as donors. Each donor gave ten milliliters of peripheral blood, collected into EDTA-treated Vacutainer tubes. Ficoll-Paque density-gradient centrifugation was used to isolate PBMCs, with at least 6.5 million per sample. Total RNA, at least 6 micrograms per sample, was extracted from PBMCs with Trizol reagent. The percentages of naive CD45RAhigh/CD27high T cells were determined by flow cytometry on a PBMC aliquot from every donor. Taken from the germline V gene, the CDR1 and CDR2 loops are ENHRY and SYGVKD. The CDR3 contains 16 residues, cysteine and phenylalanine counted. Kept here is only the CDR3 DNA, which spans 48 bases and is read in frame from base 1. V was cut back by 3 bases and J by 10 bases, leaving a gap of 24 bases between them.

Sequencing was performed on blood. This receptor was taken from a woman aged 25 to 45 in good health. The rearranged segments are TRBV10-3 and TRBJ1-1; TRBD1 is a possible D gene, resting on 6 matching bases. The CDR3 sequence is CAISEPARGPRLGAFF. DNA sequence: TGTGCCATCAGTGAACCCGCCAGGGGTCCAAGGTTGGGAGCTTTCTTT.